The sequence of this TCR beta chain was determined in a study of vaccination effects on CD4 cells after COVID-19. Study at large: It was a median of 72 days after the second dose that post-vaccine samples were obtained.

Antigen-specific CD4+ T cells were first expanded with viral peptide pools by the ViraFEST assay and only then sequenced. It was after nine to ten days of culture that CD4+ T cells were isolated. Everyone in the study got two shots of either the BNT162b2 or mRNA-1273 vaccine. Each vaccine recipient was nucleocapsid antibody negative and had no prior SARS-CoV-2 infection. Cultures got half-medium changes with IL-2 on days 3 and 7. Comments on this clone: Its antigen is currently unknown.

TCRdb's table, derived via immunoSEQ multiplex PCR, lists solely in-frame clones and lacks some. Of tens of thousands of clones in the sample, 73% were seen once. The CDR3 sequence is 14 residues long. Trimming cost V 5 bases and J 6 bases, with 16 bases left between them. The germline gives CDR1 SGHAT, CDR2 FQNNGV. This sequence joins TRBV11-2 and TRBJ1-1, with D perhaps TRBD1 (5 bases). The starting material was CD4+ T cells from PBMCs cultured with HCoV-NL63 spike peptides, obtained after COVID-19 vaccination. The clonotype originates from a human donor who received a COVID-19 vaccine. CDR3 coding DNA: TGTGCCAGCAGCCTAGTTGGGGGGAGAGCTGAAGCTTTCTTT. This translates into CASSLVGGRAEAFF. Supplemented by reference TRBV11-2 and TRBJ1-1, the full variable domain reads EAGVAQSPRYKIIEKRQSVAFWCNPISGHATLYWYQQILGQGPKLLIQFQNNGVVDDSQLPKDRFSAERLKGVDSTLKIQPAKLEDSAVYLCASSLVGGRAEAFFGQGTRLTVV.